This T cell receptor beta chain stems from a study of T cells in women clearing cervical HPV infection. Here immunoSEQ multiplex PCR was the method, and the copy in TCRdb shows in-frame clones only, minus some. The sample's table shows about 33,000 clones. In the case of this clone: Its antigen is not known. The CDR3 goes on 3 residues after the read ends, and that part is filled in from the germline J gene.

Each participant carried one incident cervical HPV16 infection only. Per germline, CDR1 MNHEY and CDR2 SVGEGT. Trimming left V 4 bases short and J 1 base short, with 11 bases between. CDR3 size: 16 residues. Study-level points and caveats: TRBV6-7 abundance was lower in cases than controls (around 0.1% versus 0.15%). Timing of associations relative to infection is unclear; T-cell subsets were not isolated. CIN3+ cases had significantly higher TCR repertoire richness than controls, but evenness did not differ.

The V call is TRBV6-2 or TRBV6-3, the J call TRBJ2-6; D is possibly TRBD1 (5 bases). Sample: blood buffy coat. This clonotype was obtained from a woman aged 18 to 75 with a cervical HPV16 infection that either progressed to CIN3+ or cleared (not recorded which). CDR3 DNA (partial): TGTGCCAGCAGTTTCAGGGTGGCGTCTGGGGCCAACGTC. Protein: CASSFRVASGANV. The entire CDR3 reads CASSFRVASGANVLTF.